This T cell receptor beta chain appears in the sequencing data of a study of T cell changes during pregnancy in multiple sclerosis (dated by TCRdb to between 2018 and 2020). In the study overall: The study looked at changes in the T cell repertoire across pregnancy in women with multiple sclerosis.

As to this clone: What antigen it recognizes has not been identified. No base-level quality is on record; no much larger clone is a single base apart.

Library generation was performed with the immunoSEQ multiplex PCR assay. Imported from immuneACCESS, the table was reduced by TCRdb to in-frame sequences with V and J called. These copies leave out some clones; in studies compared against another copy, an unresolved V gene accounts for under half, and the cause of the remainder is not known. This sample has about 27,000 clones in its table, and about 88% of those were observed once. Of the sample, 8.3% falls within the top ten clones. The specimen comprised CD8+ T cells from peripheral blood mononuclear cells, sampled in the second trimester of pregnancy. The clonotype comes from a female donor with multiple sclerosis, enrolled in a pregnancy study.

The nucleotide sequence reads TGTGCCAGCAGTTTTCAGGGGGCAAGTAACTATGGCTACACCTTC. Its protein product is CASSFQGASNYGYTF. This chain joins TRBV28 to TRBJ1-2, and 8 bases in between align with TRBD1. Taken from cysteine to phenylalanine, the CDR3 has 15 residues. The CDR3 DNA has 45 bases and is translated from base 1. Clipping removes 3 bases from V and 1 base from J, with 4 as the unmatched junction base count. CDR1 MDHEN and CDR2 SYDVKM are derived from the germline V gene.